A single sample is the source of the 9 T cell receptor beta chains below, sequenced in a study of shared clonotypes between healthy human individuals. Assay: immunoSEQ multiplex PCR; the TCRdb copy retains only in-frame clones and omits some. The table records nearly 2 million clones, less than 95% of them present only once. The naive CD8 subset, CD45RO-negative cells positively selected for CCR7, excluded terminally differentiated effector memory CD45RA+ cells. The sequenced sample consisted of naive CD8+ T cells sorted from blood. All receptors come from a man younger than 35 in good health.

A word on this clone: Within the sample, other DNA sequences also encode this same CDR3. The rearrangement links TRBV7-6 to TRBJ1-1; no definite D call. Germline CDR1 reads SGHVS; CDR2 reads FNYEAQ. V was cut by 1 base and J by 5 bases, with 8 bases left in between. There are 13 residues in the CDR3. The CDR3 region is CASSLGGRTEAFF. In DNA form, the CDR3 reads TGTGCCAGCAGCTTAGGAGGGCGGACTGAAGCTTTCTTT.

The genes are TRBV9 and TRBJ2-3; 8 bases map to TRBD1. Germline V gives CDR1 SGDLS, CDR2 YYNGEE. The V gene end was trimmed by 2 bases and the J gene end by 2 bases; junction bases not matched to a gene: 4. The length of the CDR3 is 15 residues. CDR3 loop: CASSVQGAPTDTQYF. As DNA, the CDR3 is TGTGCCAGCAGCGTCCAGGGGGCTCCCACAGATACGCAGTATTTT.

The J gene is TRBJ2-1, the V gene TRBV5-6; the match to TRBD1 covers 8 bases. The CDR3 consists of 14 residues. The germline CDR1 and CDR2 sequences are SGHDT and YYEEEE. V lost 3 bases to trimming and J lost 6 bases; unmatched junction nucleotides: 5. For the CDR3, the DNA is TGTGCCAGCAGCTACGGACAGGGTATCAATGAGCAGTTCTTC. Amino acid sequence: CASSYGQGINEQFF.

The chain carries TRBV4-1 and TRBJ1-6; D ambiguous. This CDR3 is 15 amino acids long. With 2 bases removed from V and 9 bases from J, the gap between germline ends came to 14 bases. Germline CDR1 and CDR2: MGHRA and YSYEKL. This CDR3 reads CASSQPGPLISPLHF. DNA for the CDR3: TGCGCCAGCAGCCAACCCGGTCCGTTAATTTCACCCCTCCACTTT.

The gene calls are TRBV29-1 and TRBJ2-5; no clear D gene. With 3 bases removed from V and 2 bases from J, the gap between germline ends came to 13 bases. The CDR3 length is 14 residues. Germline-derived CDR1 and CDR2 are SQVTM and ANQGSEA. CDR3 amino acids: CSVDLASGQETQYF. CDR3 DNA: TGCAGCGTTGACTTAGCATCGGGTCAAGAGACCCAGTACTTC.

For the CDR3, the DNA is TGCGCCAGCAGCCTCAAGACTAGCATTACCTACGAGCAGTACTTC. It specifies CASSLKTSITYEQYF. The V and J genes are TRBV4-1 and TRBJ2-7; 7 bases align to TRBD2. In germline, CDR1 is MGHRA, CDR2 YSYEKL. The CDR3 is 15 residues long. The J segment lost 2 bases and the V segment lost 4 bases, leaving 8 bases of the junction unmatched.

The V gene is TRBV19, the J gene TRBJ1-1, with D uncertain. Germline CDR1 is LNHDA and CDR2 is SQIVND (reference sequence). V was shortened by 5 bases and J by 5 bases, with 12 bases between the two germline ends. The CDR3 covers 13 residues. The CDR3 loop reads CASSSTPGTEAFF. The CDR3 DNA sequence: TGTGCCAGTAGTTCTACGCCCGGAACTGAAGCTTTCTTT.

The chain joins TRBV5-6 to TRBJ2-7; unclear D gene. Germline loops: CDR1 SGHDT, CDR2 YYEEEE. Trimming shortened V by 1 base and J by 0 bases, and 11 bases separated the two germline ends. The CDR3 is made up of 15 amino acids. The CDR3 loop reads CASSLRVFNSYEQYF. The CDR3 nucleotides are TGTGCCAGCAGCTTGCGGGTCTTCAACTCCTACGAGCAGTACTTC.

This sequence joins TRBV2 and TRBJ2-7, with D perhaps matching TRBD2 (5 bases). This CDR3 contains 13 residues. Germline CDR1 reads SNHLY; CDR2 reads FYNNEI. V lost 10 bases to trimming and J lost 9 bases, with 22 bases between them. DNA for the CDR3: TGTGCCACCAAGGACGGGAATCGGTTGGGGCAGTACTTC. Its translation is CATKDGNRLGQYF.